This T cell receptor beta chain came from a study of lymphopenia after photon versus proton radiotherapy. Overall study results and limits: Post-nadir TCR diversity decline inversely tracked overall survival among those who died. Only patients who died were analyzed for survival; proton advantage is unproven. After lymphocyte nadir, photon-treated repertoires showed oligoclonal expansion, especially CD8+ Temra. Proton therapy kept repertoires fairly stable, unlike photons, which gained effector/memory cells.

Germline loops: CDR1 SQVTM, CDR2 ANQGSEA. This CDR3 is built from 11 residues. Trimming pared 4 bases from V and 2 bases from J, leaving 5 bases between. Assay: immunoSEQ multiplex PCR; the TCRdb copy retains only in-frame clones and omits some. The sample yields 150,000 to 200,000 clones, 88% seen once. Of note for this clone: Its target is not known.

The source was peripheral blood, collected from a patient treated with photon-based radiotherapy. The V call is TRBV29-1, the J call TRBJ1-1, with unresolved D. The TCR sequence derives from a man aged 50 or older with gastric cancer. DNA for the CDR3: TGCAGCGTTGCGTTTAACACTGAAGCTTTCTTT. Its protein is CSVAFNTEAFF.